One and the same sample provided the 29 T cell receptor beta chains below, sequenced in a study of neurological immune-mediated disorders. TCRdb analysed the 5' RACE reads with MiXCR anew, one entry per CDR3 protein. The sample has under 40,000 distinct CDR3 sequences; 4.6% are singletons. Sequencing was done on a sample of PBMCs. The receptors originated from a young man in good health.

The sample holds many counts of this clonotype. V usage is TRBV7-9 and J usage is TRBJ1-3; D might be TRBD1 (6 bases). The germline CDR1 and CDR2 sequences are SEHNR and FQNEAQ (reference sequence). The V end lost 0 bases, the J end lost 2 bases, and 11 bases lay between the germline ends. The CDR3 consists of 16 residues. DNA of the CDR3: TGTGCCAGCAGCTTAGCGGGGGGCTCTGCTGGAAACACCATATATTTT. Translating it yields CASSLAGGSAGNTIYF.

This clonotype was counted ten times or more. This chain uses TRBV7-9 with TRBJ2-5; D unresolved. Trimming took 1 base from V and 10 from J, leaving 10 bases between them. This CDR3 is 12 amino acids long. The germline gives CDR1 SEHNR, CDR2 FQNEAQ (reference sequence). The chain's CDR3 is CASSLDEFFQYF. In DNA, the CDR3 is TGTGCCAGCAGCTTAGATGAGTTTTTCCAGTACTTC. Looking up the rest from reference TRBV7-9 and TRBJ2-5 gives the full variable domain: DTGVSQNPRHKITKRGQNVTFRCDPISEHNRLYWYRQTLGQGPEFLTYFQNEAQLEKSRLLSDRFSAERPKGSFSTLEIQRTEQGDSAMYLCASSLDEFFQYFGPGTRLLVL.

There are many counts of this clonotype. CDR3 residues: CASTPAPGGEGSTEAFF. The CDR3 DNA sequence: TGTGCCAGCACCCCAGCGCCAGGGGGCGAGGGCAGCACTGAAGCTTTCTTT. The chain combines TRBV25-1 with TRBJ1-1; TRBD1 agrees at 8 bases. Germline V gene lookup returns CDR1 MGHDK and CDR2 SYGVNS. The CDR3 contains 17 residues. J lost 4 bases, V lost 7 bases, and 17 bases had no gene match.

This clonotype was counted ten times or more. The chain employs TRBV9 and TRBJ2-5; possibly TRBD1 for D (6 bases). Germline lookup yields CDR1 SGDLS and CDR2 YYNGEE. The CDR3 covers 13 residues. V was clipped by 5 bases and J by 0 bases, with 8 bases between them. CDR3 DNA: TGTGCCAGCAGTACAGGGCACCAAGAGACCCAGTACTTC. Its protein product is CASSTGHQETQYF.

This clonotype was seen at least ten times. J is TRBJ1-2 and V is TRBV5-5; D unresolved. The length of the CDR3 is 12 residues. V shed 0 bases and J shed 10 bases, with 10 bases lying between them. CDR1 is SGHKS, CDR2 YYEKEE, per germline (reference sequence). The CDR3 DNA follows: TGTGCCAGCAGCTTGGTGTCAAATTCCTACACCTTC. It yields the protein CASSLVSNSYTF.

There are many counts of this clonotype. The chain carries TRBV12-3 or TRBV12-4 and TRBJ2-7, with D maybe TRBD2 (6 bases). V was shortened by 5 bases and J by 2 bases, with 16 bases between the two germline ends. This CDR3 comprises 15 residues. The CDR3 DNA reads TGTGCCAGCAGTACGCTGCGGAGGGCCCCCTACGAGCAGTACTTC. The encoded protein is CASSTLRRAPYEQYF.

The chain has TRBV29-1 and TRBJ1-1; D is unresolved. Per the germline V gene, CDR1 is SQVTM and CDR2 is ANQGSEA. Trimming shortened V by 7 bases and J by 3 bases, and 15 bases separated the two germline ends. CDR3 length: 13 residues. CDR3 bases: TGCAGCGCTCCAGACGGGGTGTACACTGAAGCTTTCTTT. Amino acid sequence: CSAPDGVYTEAFF. The complete variable domain, with remaining parts taken from reference TRBV29-1 and TRBJ1-1, reads SAVISQKPSRDICQRGTSLTIQCQVDSQVTMMFWYRQQPGQSLTLIATANQGSEATYESGFVIDKFPISRPNLTFSTLTVSNMSPEDSSIYLCSAPDGVYTEAFFGQGTRLTVV.

This clonotype showed up many times. The rearrangement links TRBV14 to TRBJ2-5; the D call may be TRBD1 or TRBD2 (5 bases each). Germline CDR1 reads SGHDN; CDR2 reads FVKESK. V lost 4 bases to trimming and J lost 2 bases, with 5 bases between them. This CDR3 spans 12 amino acids. CDR3 amino acids: CASSRGQETQYF. The CDR3 DNA reads TGTGCCAGCAGCCGGGGGCAAGAGACCCAGTACTTC.

This clonotype has at least ten counts. The rearrangement joins TRBV5-1 to TRBJ2-2; possibly TRBD1 for D (6 bases). CDR1 is SGHRS, CDR2 YFSETQ, per germline. There are 16 residues in the CDR3. V shed 0 bases and J shed 3 bases, with 12 bases lying between them. The CDR3 sequence: CASSLATQGDTGELFF. CDR3 DNA sequence: TGCGCCAGCAGCTTGGCCACACAGGGTGACACCGGGGAGCTGTTTTTT. The full variable domain, its missing parts supplied by reference TRBV5-1 and TRBJ2-2, is KAGVTQTPRYLIKTRGQQVTLSCSPISGHRSVSWYQQTPGQGLQFLFEYFSETQRNKGNFPGRFSGRQFSNSRSEMNVSTLELGDSALYLCASSLATQGDTGELFFGEGSRLTVL.

This clonotype was found many times. The chain recombines TRBV27 with TRBJ2-7, with D possibly being TRBD1 or TRBD2 (5 bases each). Trimming shortened V by 2 bases and J by 0 bases, and 11 bases separated the two germline ends. The CDR3 loop spans 15 amino acids. Germline loops: CDR1 MNHEY, CDR2 SMNVEV (reference sequence). The DNA of the CDR3 is TGTGCCAGCAGTTTAACGGGGACCACCTCCTACGAGCAGTACTTC. This sequence encodes CASSLTGTTSYEQYF.

This clonotype has at least ten counts. V gene TRBV7-2 combines with J gene TRBJ2-7, with 11 positions matching TRBD2. J gave up 7 bases and V 5 bases, and 7 bases lay outside the gene matches. Germline V gene sequence: CDR1 SGHTA, CDR2 FQGNSA. The CDR3 loop spans 14 amino acids. CDR3 protein: CASSISGGVGEQYF. The CDR3 nucleotides read TGTGCCAGCAGCATTAGCGGGGGGGTGGGGGAGCAGTACTTC. The full variable domain, rest sourced from reference TRBV7-2 and TRBJ2-7, is GAGVSQSPSNKVTEKGKDVELRCDPISGHTALYWYRQSLGQGLEFLIYFQGNSAPDKSGLPSDRFSAERTGGSVSTLTIQRTQQEDSAVYLCASSISGGVGEQYFGPGTRLTVT.

This clonotype came up many times. The V call is TRBV18, the J call TRBJ2-7; the D is unclear. CDR3 length: 13 amino acids. Germline assignment: CDR1 KGHSH and CDR2 LQKENI. Trimming shortened V by 2 bases and J by 3 bases, and 8 bases separated the two germline ends. The CDR3 DNA reads TGTGCCAGCTCACCAGCGACGGACTACGAGCAGTACTTC. Its translation is CASSPATDYEQYF. Variable domain in full (rest from reference TRBV18 and TRBJ2-7): NAGVMQNPRHLVRRRGQEARLRCSPMKGHSHVYWYRQLPEEGLKFMVYLQKENIIDESGMPKERFSAEFPKEGPSILRIQQVVRGDSAAYFCASSPATDYEQYFGPGTRLTVT.

This clonotype has at least ten counts. The chain has TRBV5-5 and TRBJ2-7; D gene uncertain. The CDR3 loop spans 13 amino acids. With 4 bases removed from V and 3 bases from J, the gap between germline ends came to 11 bases. Germline CDR1 is SGHKS and CDR2 is YYEKEE (reference sequence). The CDR3, as DNA: TGTGCCAGCAGCCTACCCCCAGACTACGAGCAGTACTTC. Translation gives CASSLPPDYEQYF.

This clonotype appeared many times. The J gene is TRBJ2-1, the V gene TRBV7-6; 11 bases are shared with TRBD1. Per germline, CDR1 SGHVS and CDR2 FNYEAQ. The CDR3 has 16 amino acids. Losses at the gene ends were 4 bases for V and 3 bases for J; bases not matched to a gene: 5. Here the CDR3 reads CASSSRDRGGYNEQFF. CDR3 coding DNA: TGTGCCAGCAGCTCCCGGGACAGGGGGGGCTACAATGAGCAGTTCTTC.

This clonotype was counted ten times or more. The V gene is TRBV5-1, the J gene TRBJ2-1; no definite D call. There are 15 residues in the CDR3. V was pared by 0 bases and J by 2 bases, with 9 bases between. Per the germline V gene, CDR1 is SGHRS and CDR2 is YFSETQ. The CDR3 nucleotides read TGCGCCAGCAGCTTGGACAATGGGCCCTACAATGAGCAGTTCTTC. Its protein is CASSLDNGPYNEQFF.

This clonotype has ten or more counts. This sequence joins TRBV7-6 and TRBJ2-7; 8 nucleotides line up with TRBD1. V shed 3 bases and J 4 bases; nucleotides not matched to a gene: 5. The CDR3 runs 14 residues. Germline CDR1 is SGHVS and CDR2 is FNYEAQ. The CDR3 is CASSFSTGAYEQYF. DNA of the CDR3: TGTGCCAGCAGCTTCTCGACAGGGGCTTACGAGCAGTACTTC.

This clonotype was counted at least ten times. V gene TRBV20-1 combines with J gene TRBJ2-2, with D maybe TRBD2 (7 bases). Germline CDR1 DFQATT, CDR2 SNEGSKA (reference sequence). The CDR3 is 15 amino acids. V was shortened by 0 bases and J by 4 bases, with 12 bases between the two germline ends. CDR3 region: CSAREGGPSTGELFF. CDR3 nucleotide sequence: TGCAGTGCTAGAGAGGGGGGGCCCAGCACCGGGGAGCTGTTTTTT.

Many counts were recorded for this clonotype. This chain joins TRBV6-2 or TRBV6-3 and TRBJ2-2; 10 bases line up with TRBD2. Germline-derived CDR1 and CDR2 are MNHEY and SVGEGT. The CDR3 runs to 16 residues. V lost 4 bases, J lost 4 bases, and 6 bases stayed unmatched. CDR3 DNA: TGTGCCAGCAGTTTCCCTAGCGGGGGTTTCACCGGGGAGCTGTTTTTT. Its translation is CASSFPSGGFTGELFF.

This clonotype was detected many times. The V and J genes are TRBV28 and TRBJ2-7, with D unclear. V was shortened by 6 bases and J by 0 bases, with 15 bases between the two germline ends. This CDR3 is built from 15 residues. Per the germline V gene, CDR1 is MDHEN and CDR2 is SYDVKM. Here the CDR3 DNA reads TGTGCCAGCAGGCCCCGGGCCTCTGGCTCCTACGAGCAGTACTTC. Translated, it gives CASRPRASGSYEQYF.

This clonotype was seen repeatedly, ten times or more. The J gene is TRBJ2-3, the V gene TRBV5-1; D call uncertain. V lost 2 bases and J lost 2, with 9 bases in between. This CDR3 region has 14 residues. The germline V gene has CDR1 SGHRS and CDR2 YFSETQ. The CDR3 loop is CASSFVDLTDTQYF. CDR3 DNA: TGCGCCAGCAGCTTTGTTGACCTCACAGATACGCAGTATTTT.

This clonotype was observed at least ten times. The chain combines TRBV5-6 with TRBJ2-1, with 10 positions matching TRBD2. Germline CDR1 is SGHDT and CDR2 is YYEEEE. The CDR3 runs 15 residues. Trimming took 4 bases from V and 7 from J; bases not matched to a gene: 8. The CDR3 region is CASSPTSGVLNEQFF. DNA for the CDR3: TGTGCCAGCAGCCCCACTAGCGGGGTTTTGAATGAGCAGTTCTTC. Full variable domain (rest looked up from reference TRBV5-6 and TRBJ2-1): DAGVTQSPTHLIKTRGQQVTLRCSPKSGHDTVSWYQQALGQGPQFIFQYYEEEERQRGNFPDRFSGHQFPNYSSELNVNALLLGDSALYLCASSPTSGVLNEQFFGPGTRLTVL.

This clonotype was recorded at least ten times. The CDR3 loop is CSARDLEGAGGQETQYF. The CDR3 DNA reads as TGCAGTGCTAGAGATCTGGAGGGAGCGGGGGGACAAGAGACCCAGTACTTC. The rearrangement joins TRBV20-1 to TRBJ2-5; 9 nucleotides align to TRBD2. The V segment lost 0 bases and the J segment 2 bases; nucleotides outside the gene matches: 10. This CDR3 spans 17 amino acids. Germline V lookup: CDR1 DFQATT, CDR2 SNEGSKA (reference sequence).

In this sample, this clonotype turned up many times. The V gene is TRBV4-1, the J gene TRBJ2-7, with 10 bases identical to TRBD1. The CDR3 length is 15 residues. CDR1 and CDR2 (germline): MGHRA, YSYEKL. Unmatched junction bases numbered 5, after V lost 4 bases and J lost 2 bases. Written as DNA, the CDR3 is TGCGCCAGCAGCCCCCGGGACAGGGGTCCCTACGAGCAGTACTTC. Amino acids: CASSPRDRGPYEQYF.

On this clonotype: One end of the junction is discordant with germline, which a read error may explain. CDR3 amino acids: CASSQDGGCGSNVLTF. The DNA of the CDR3 is TGTGCCAGCAGCCAAGATGGGGGCTGTGGGTCCAACGTCCTGACTTTC. The chain links TRBV4-2 to TRBJ2-6, with a possible D match to TRBD1 (6 bases). Germline values: CDR1 LGHNA, CDR2 YNFKEQ. The CDR3 covers 16 residues.

This clonotype was recorded at least ten times. The chain links TRBV7-6 to TRBJ2-7; D not resolved. Looked up from germline, CDR1 is SGHVS and CDR2 is FNYEAQ. Trimming took 4 bases from V and 6 from J, leaving 13 bases between them. The CDR3 length is 13 residues. Here the CDR3 reads CASSSLWGGEQYF. CDR3 in DNA: TGTGCCAGCAGCTCGCTATGGGGTGGCGAGCAGTACTTC.

This chain joins TRBV6-1 and TRBJ1-1; TRBD1 aligns across 7 bases. The germline CDR1 and CDR2 sequences are MNHNS and SASEGT. J was trimmed by 1 base and V by 4 bases; bases with no gene match: 3. This CDR3 spans 14 amino acids. CDR3 sequence: CASSARTGNTEAFF. The CDR3 DNA is TGTGCCAGCAGTGCCCGGACAGGGAACACTGAAGCTTTCTTT.

At least ten counts were recorded for this clonotype. J is TRBJ2-4 and V is TRBV3-1, with TRBD2 matching over 8 bases. The trim removed 4 bases at V and 9 bases at J, leaving 2 bases unmatched. The CDR3 spans 12 residues. Germline V lookup: CDR1 LGHDT, CDR2 YNNKEL (reference sequence). This CDR3 reads CASSRAGGIQYF. The CDR3 nucleotides are TGTGCCAGCAGCCGGGCGGGGGGCATTCAGTACTTC.

By proportion, this clonotype is medium-sized. J is TRBJ1-1 and V is TRBV6-1; D call uncertain. V was pared by 6 bases and J by 1 base, with 0 bases between. Germline V gives CDR1 MNHNS, CDR2 SASEGT. CDR3 length equals 10 residues. In nucleotides, the CDR3 is TGTGCCAGCAGGAACACTGAAGCTTTCTTT. Translation gives CASRNTEAFF.

This clonotype was seen ten or more times. V is TRBV6-5 and J is TRBJ1-3; D is uncertain. The CDR3 sequence is 13 residues long. Trimming took 6 bases from V and 2 from J, leaving 8 bases between them. The germline V gene has CDR1 MNHEY and CDR2 SVGAGI. The CDR3 DNA is TGTGCCAGCAGGCCCGTCACTGGAAACACCATATATTTT. Its translation is CASRPVTGNTIYF.